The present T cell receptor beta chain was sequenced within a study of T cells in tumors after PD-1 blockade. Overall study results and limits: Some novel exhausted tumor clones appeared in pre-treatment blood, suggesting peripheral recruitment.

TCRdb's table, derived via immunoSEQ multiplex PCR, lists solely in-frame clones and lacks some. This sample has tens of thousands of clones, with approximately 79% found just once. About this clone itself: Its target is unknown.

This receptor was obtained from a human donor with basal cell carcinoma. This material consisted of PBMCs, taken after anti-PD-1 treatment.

CDR3 protein: CASSLAGSRSRKSEQFF. The CDR3 bases are TGTGCCAGCAGCTTGGCCGGGTCCAGGTCCCGAAAGAGTGAGCAGTTCTTC. The V gene is TRBV5-6, the J gene TRBJ2-1; D ambiguous. Germline V CDR1 and CDR2: SGHDT, YYEEEE. V was trimmed by 0 bases and J by 9 bases, leaving 22 bases between them. The CDR3 has 17 residues.